This passage covers 19 T cell receptor beta chains from one sample sequenced in a study of cytomegalovirus exposure and HLA in healthy donors. PCR was performed using 60 Vbeta and 13 Jbeta primers. Clones were read by immunoSEQ multiplex PCR, and TCRdb kept only the in-frame ones, dropping some. This table has tens of thousands of clones, roughly 83% appearing once. The sequenced material came from PBMCs. These receptors came from a woman between 35 and 50 years old in good health and CMV-seropositive.

With respect to this clone: The germline gene is not matched at one end of the junction; a read error may be the cause. V and J are TRBV18 and TRBJ2-3; maybe TRBD2 (5 bases). This CDR3 is 14 amino acids long. Germline assignment: CDR1 KGHSH and CDR2 LQKENI. This chain's CDR3 is CASSPLAVTDTRYF. Here the CDR3 DNA reads TGTGCCAGCTCACCGCTAGCCGTTACAGATACGCGGTATTTT.

The chain joins TRBV27 to TRBJ1-2, with a weak D call TRBD1 (5 bases). CDR1 is MNHEY and CDR2 is SMNVEV in the germline V gene (reference sequence). Trimming cost V 6 bases and J 8 bases, with 13 bases left between them. This CDR3 region has 12 residues. CDR3 in amino acids: CASRRGGGGYTF. In DNA, the CDR3 is TGTGCCAGCAGGAGGGGAGGCGGCGGCTACACCTTC.

The chain combines TRBV5-8 with TRBJ2-2; 8 positions agree with TRBD1. This CDR3 spans 18 amino acids. Trimming cost V 1 base and J 5 bases; bases outside gene matches: 13. CDR1 and CDR2 from the germline V gene are SGHTS and YDEGEE. This CDR3 is CASSLSGTGQDGTGELFF. The CDR3 DNA sequence: TGTGCCAGCAGCTTGTCCGGGACAGGTCAGGACGGGACCGGGGAGCTGTTTTTT.

V usage is TRBV9 and J usage is TRBJ1-2; D is uncertain. Looked up from germline, CDR1 is SGDLS and CDR2 is YYNGEE. V gave up 4 bases and J gave up 6 bases, with 13 bases separating them. The CDR3 spans 13 residues. The CDR3 spells CASSPLSKNGYTF. The CDR3 bases are TGTGCCAGCAGCCCCCTGAGCAAGAATGGCTACACCTTC. Looking up the rest from reference TRBV9 and TRBJ1-2 gives the full variable domain: DSGVTQTPKHLITATGQRVTLRCSPRSGDLSVYWYQQSLDQGLQFLIQYYNGEERAKGNILERFSAQQFPDLHSELNLSSLELGDSALYFCASSPLSKNGYTFGSGTRLTVV.

The rearrangement links TRBV6-1 to TRBJ2-7; the D gene is possibly TRBD1 (5 bases). CDR1 and CDR2 (germline): MNHNS, SASEGT. The germline V and J ends were trimmed by 7 bases and 4 bases, with 17 bases remaining between them. This CDR3 is built from 14 residues. The CDR3 loop is CASTLGTGLYEQYF. The DNA of the CDR3 is TGTGCCAGCACCCTGGGAACAGGCTTATACGAGCAGTACTTC.

J is TRBJ1-4 and V is TRBV6-5; D remains ambiguous. There are 14 residues in the CDR3. Germline V gene data show CDR1 as MNHEY and CDR2 as SVGAGI. V dropped 8 bases and J dropped 3 bases, with 13 bases sitting between them. CDR3 amino acids: CASRRGWANEKLFF. CDR3 bases: TGTGCCAGCCGTCGGGGTTGGGCTAATGAAAAACTGTTTTTT.

This sequence joins TRBV10-2 and TRBJ1-1; TRBD1 is a possible D gene (5 bases). The germline V and J ends were trimmed by 5 bases and 6 bases, with 7 bases remaining between them. Per germline, CDR1 WSHSY and CDR2 SAAADI. The CDR3 extends over 11 amino acids. The CDR3 sequence: CASSTGAEAFF. CDR3 in DNA: TGCGCCAGCAGTACAGGCGCTGAAGCTTTCTTT.

The chain couples TRBV11-2 to TRBJ2-5; 9 bases fit TRBD2. The CDR3 is made up of 16 amino acids. Germline V gene lookup returns CDR1 SGHAT and CDR2 FQNNGV. After removal of 1 base from V and 5 bases from J, the junction contained 8 bases not matched to a gene. DNA for the CDR3: TGTGCCAGCAGCTTAGGTCCGCCTAGCGGGATGGAGACCCAGTACTTC. This sequence encodes CASSLGPPSGMETQYF.

V is TRBV5-1 and J is TRBJ2-7, with D possibly matching TRBD1 (6 bases). Germline-derived CDR1 and CDR2 are SGHRS and YFSETQ. The CDR3 has 17 residues. Between the trimmed V and J ends, which lost 0 bases and 0 bases, there was a span of 16 bases. The DNA of the CDR3 is TGCGCCAGCAGCTTGGCTTCCGGGACACTCAGCTCCTACGAGCAGTACTTC. This translates into CASSLASGTLSSYEQYF.

The chain carries TRBV5-1 and TRBJ2-2; no definite D call. Trimming removed 2 bases from V and 5 bases from J, with 10 bases in between. The V gene's germline CDR1 is SGHRS and CDR2 YFSETQ. The CDR3 extends over 14 amino acids. The CDR3 loop reads CASSLRTNTGELFF. As DNA, the CDR3 is TGCGCCAGCAGCTTACGAACAAATACCGGGGAGCTGTTTTTT.

This chain joins TRBV5-5 and TRBJ2-3; D ambiguous. CDR1 is SGHKS, CDR2 YYEKEE, per germline (reference sequence). There are 15 residues in the CDR3. V gave up 0 bases and J gave up 0 bases, with 8 bases separating them. CDR3 DNA sequence: TGTGCCAGCAGCTTGGGTGGGCTAAGCACAGATACGCAGTATTTT. Amino acids: CASSLGGLSTDTQYF.

The chain carries TRBV18 and TRBJ2-7, with D possibly matching TRBD2 (5 bases). The CDR3 contains 13 residues. The germline CDR1 and CDR2 sequences are KGHSH and LQKENI. With 6 bases removed from V and 5 bases from J, the gap between germline ends came to 14 bases. CDR3 in amino acids: CASSPQEGDEQYF. The CDR3 DNA is TGTGCCAGCTCTCCCCAAGAGGGAGACGAGCAGTACTTC. The full variable domain, rest sourced from reference TRBV18 and TRBJ2-7, is NAGVMQNPRHLVRRRGQEARLRCSPMKGHSHVYWYRQLPEEGLKFMVYLQKENIIDESGMPKERFSAEFPKEGPSILRIQQVVRGDSAAYFCASSPQEGDEQYFGPGTRLTVT.

V usage is TRBV15 and J usage is TRBJ2-2; 8 bases are a match to TRBD1. CDR1 is LNHNV and CDR2 is YYDKDF in the germline V gene (reference sequence). This CDR3 has 14 residues. Trimming removed 4 bases from V and 7 bases from J; junction bases left unmatched: 5. The CDR3: CATSMDRAGGELFF. For the CDR3, the DNA is TGTGCCACCAGCATGGACAGGGCGGGCGGGGAGCTGTTTTTT.

The rearrangement uses TRBV30 and TRBJ1-5; TRBD1 is a possible D gene (6 bases). V was shortened by 0 bases and J by 5 bases, with 11 bases between the two germline ends. The germline gives CDR1 GTSNPN, CDR2 SVGIG (reference sequence). This CDR3 has 14 amino acids. CDR3 region: CAWSVNSGDQPQHF. The CDR3 DNA reads as TGTGCCTGGAGTGTAAATTCAGGGGATCAGCCCCAGCATTTT.

This clone has just a few counts. The chain links TRBV27 to TRBJ2-5; TRBD1 might be the D (6 bases). The germline V and J ends were trimmed by 5 bases and 1 base, with 11 bases remaining between them. This CDR3 comprises 14 residues. The germline V gene encodes CDR1 MNHEY and CDR2 SMNVEV (reference sequence). This CDR3 reads CASSPGTTQETQYF. The CDR3 nucleotides are TGTGCCAGCAGTCCCGGGACAACCCAAGAGACCCAGTACTTC.

The chain is built from TRBV7-9 and TRBJ2-1, with 7 bases fitting TRBD1. The trim removed 5 bases at V and 5 bases at J, leaving 6 bases unmatched. Germline V gene lookup returns CDR1 SEHNR and CDR2 FQNEAQ (reference sequence). The CDR3 covers 14 residues. CDR3 loop: CASSTPTGDNEQFF. Here the CDR3 DNA reads TGTGCCAGCAGCACGCCTACAGGGGACAATGAGCAGTTCTTC.

A word on this clone: A read error may produce the germline difference seen at one junction end. The gene calls are TRBV6-1 and TRBJ2-7; possibly TRBD2 for D (5 bases). Germline lookup yields CDR1 MNHNS and CDR2 SASEGT. This CDR3 is built from 12 residues. The CDR3 is CASRDWLMPQCF. As DNA, the CDR3 is TGTGCCAGCAGGGACTGGTTGATGCCGCAGTGCTTC.

V usage is TRBV21-1 and J usage is TRBJ1-1. TRBV21-1 is a pseudogene. This CDR3 has 15 amino acids. CDR3 in DNA: TGTGCCAGCATCTTAGCGCAGGCGAGGAACACTGAAGCTTTCTTT. It is translated as CASILAQARNTEAFF.

V and J are TRBV28 and TRBJ2-1; no firm D call. CDR1 and CDR2 from the germline V gene are MDHEN and SYDVKM. Trimming removed 3 bases from V and 0 bases from J, with 6 bases in between. CDR3 size: 14 residues. CDR3 coding DNA: TGTGCCAGCAGTTTCAGGTCCTCCTACAATGAGCAGTTCTTC. It encodes CASSFRSSYNEQFF.